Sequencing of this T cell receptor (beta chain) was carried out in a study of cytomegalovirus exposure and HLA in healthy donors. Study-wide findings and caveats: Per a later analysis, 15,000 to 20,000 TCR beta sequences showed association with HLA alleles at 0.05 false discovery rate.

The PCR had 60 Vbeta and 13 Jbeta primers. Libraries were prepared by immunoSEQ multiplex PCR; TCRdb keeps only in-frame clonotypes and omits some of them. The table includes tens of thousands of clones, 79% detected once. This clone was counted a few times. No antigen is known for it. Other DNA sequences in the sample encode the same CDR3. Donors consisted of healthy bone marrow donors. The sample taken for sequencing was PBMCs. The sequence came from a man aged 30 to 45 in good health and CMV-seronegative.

CDR3 DNA: TGTGCCAGCAGCTTAGGGGCCGTAGAGACCCAGTACTTC. It translates to CASSLGAVETQYF. The gene calls are TRBV7-8 and TRBJ2-5; no clear D gene. The CDR3 sequence is 13 residues long. Germline lookup yields CDR1 SGHVS and CDR2 FQNEAQ. V was clipped by 1 base and J by 4 bases, with 7 bases between them.